The clone carrying this TCR beta chain was recorded a few times. Sorting used thawed, overnight-rested PBMC stained with anti-CD3, a viability dye and GMM-loaded CD1B tetramer. CD1B tetramers were loaded with Rhodococcus equi-derived C32 glucose monomycolate. Approximately 94,000 tetramer-negative cells were sorted from each donor. The data were obtained in a study of T cells in tuberculosis. Across the study: T cells were selected with CD1B tetramers loaded with glucose monomycolate. Study-wide results and limits: Some low-affinity tetramer-binding T cells may be absent from this sample.

No alpha-beta pairing information exists for these sequences. Repertoires were generated with immunoSEQ multiplex PCR, while TCRdb's copy carries only in-frame clones and drops some. Among 80,000 to 90,000 clones listed, approximately 91% were seen once. This clonotype was sampled from an adult woman with latent tuberculosis. Specimen: CD1b-GMM tetramer-negative cells sorted from PBMCs.

The CDR3 region is CASSQGQRPHGYTF. The DNA of the CDR3 is TGCGCCAGCAGCCAAGGACAGAGGCCACATGGCTACACCTTC. The chain employs TRBV4-3 and TRBJ1-2; possible D gene TRBD1, 5 bases. Germline values: CDR1 LGHNA, CDR2 YSLEER. The CDR3 is 14 amino acids. V lost 1 base to trimming and J lost 6 bases, with 12 bases between them.